Listed here are 19 T cell receptor beta chains from one sample, sequenced in a study of beta chain features in type 1 diabetes. Isolated RNA was reverse transcribed in full, so expressed TCRB transcripts were sequenced. The table came from immunoSEQ multiplex PCR; TCRdb's copy has only in-frame clones and leaves some out. The table shows hundreds of thousands of clones, with roughly an eighth occurring only once. Broader study findings: Shorter TCRB CDR3s, moderately but significantly so, marked every one of the four CD4+ subsets in Type 1 diabetes patients.

These receptors are not linked to any known antigen. Sequencing was done on a sample of naive CD4+ T cells from blood. These TCRs come from a man younger than 35 with type 1 diabetes.

The chain employs TRBV5-4 and TRBJ1-2; tentatively, D is TRBD1 (5 bases). The V gene lost 3 bases and the J gene lost 9 bases, with 21 bases spanning the gap. This CDR3 spans 15 amino acids. The germline V gene encodes CDR1 SGHNT and CDR2 YYREEE (reference sequence). Written as DNA, the CDR3 is TGTGCCAGCAGCTCTCCCGGGGGGGGAGGCGTGAGCTACACCTTC. This translates into CASSSPGGGGVSYTF.

The chain employs TRBV7-2 and TRBJ2-3; D call uncertain. Germline-derived CDR1 and CDR2 are SGHTA and FQGNSA. Trimming took off 5 bases at V and 4 bases at J, with 7 bases between the two ends. This CDR3 is 12 amino acids long. CDR3 loop: CASSVPPDTQYF. CDR3 nucleotides: TGTGCCAGCAGCGTCCCACCAGATACGCAGTATTTT.

The V call is TRBV30, the J call TRBJ1-2; 9 bases align to TRBD1. CDR3 length: 15 residues. Germline V gives CDR1 GTSNPN, CDR2 SVGIG (reference sequence). J was trimmed by 8 bases and V by 7 bases; bases with no gene match: 17. The CDR3 coding sequence is TGTGCCTCTACGACCTCCGGGACAGGGCATTTCGGCTACACCTTC. Its protein is CASTTSGTGHFGYTF.

This clone was observed a handful of times. This sample includes further DNA sequences coding for the same CDR3. The genes are TRBV28 and TRBJ1-2, with a possible D match to TRBD1 (6 bases). CDR1 is MDHEN, CDR2 SYDVKM, per germline. Trimming left V 5 bases short and J 3 bases short, with 10 bases between. This CDR3 has 13 residues. The CDR3 DNA reads TGTGCCAGCAGTCTGGGGGCAGACTATGGCTACACCTTC. Protein: CASSLGADYGYTF.

This chain connects TRBV10-3 to TRBJ2-6; maybe TRBD1 (6 bases). The CDR3 consists of 18 residues. Germline V gives CDR1 ENHRY, CDR2 SYGVKD. V lost 2 bases and J lost 0, with 14 bases in between. CDR3 DNA: TGTGCCATCAGTGAGCCCGAAGGACAGTCCTCTGGGGCCAACGTCCTGACTTTC. Its protein product is CAISEPEGQSSGANVLTF.

The chain joins TRBV25-1 to TRBJ2-7, with 8 bases identical to TRBD1. V gave up 8 bases and J gave up 3 bases; unmatched junction bases: 6. The length of the CDR3 is 13 residues. Germline loops: CDR1 MGHDK, CDR2 SYGVNS. The CDR3 is CASSTTGVYEQYF. The CDR3 bases are TGTGCCAGCTCTACGACAGGGGTCTACGAGCAGTACTTC.

On this clone itself: Other DNA sequences in this specimen translate into the identical CDR3. CDR3 protein: CAWSIQGGTEAFF. The DNA of the CDR3 is TGTGCCTGGAGTATCCAGGGTGGCACTGAAGCTTTCTTT. The chain recombines TRBV30 with TRBJ1-1; possible D gene TRBD1, 5 bases. Germline V lookup: CDR1 GTSNPN, CDR2 SVGIG (reference sequence). Trimming took 2 bases from V and 4 from J, leaving 11 bases between them. The CDR3 length is 13 residues.

The chain joins TRBV6-5 to TRBJ2-4; D may be TRBD1 (5 bases). This CDR3 is built from 16 residues. The germline V gene encodes CDR1 MNHEY and CDR2 SVGAGI. The V gene lost 2 bases and the J gene lost 6 bases, with 17 bases spanning the gap. CDR3 nucleotides: TGTGCCAGCAGTTACAACCCCCGACAGCCGAGAAACATTCAGTACTTC. Amino acids: CASSYNPRQPRNIQYF.

V and J are TRBV11-2 and TRBJ1-2; D is uncertain. Germline V gene lookup returns CDR1 SGHAT and CDR2 FQNNGV. The V end was cut by 4 bases, the J end by 6 bases, with 18 bases between. This CDR3 is built from 15 residues. DNA for the CDR3: TGTGCCAGCAGCTCAATCCGAGACCCGAGGGATGGCTACACCTTC. Translated: CASSSIRDPRDGYTF.

The chain uses TRBV7-9 and TRBJ2-3; a weak D match, TRBD2 (6 bases). The CDR3 consists of 14 residues. The germline V gene has CDR1 SEHNR and CDR2 FQNEAQ (reference sequence). The V end lost 3 bases, the J end lost 5 bases, and 12 bases lay between the germline ends. The CDR3 loop reads CASSFSGGGDTQYF. The CDR3 bases are TGTGCCAGCAGCTTCAGTGGGGGAGGAGATACGCAGTATTTT. Using reference TRBV7-9 and TRBJ2-3 for the parts outside the CDR3, the full variable domain is DTGVSQNPRHKITKRGQNVTFRCDPISEHNRLYWYRQTLGQGPEFLTYFQNEAQLEKSRLLSDRFSAERPKGSFSTLEIQRTEQGDSAMYLCASSFSGGGDTQYFGPGTRLTVL.

This clone has a handful of counts. The genes are TRBV28 and TRBJ2-7; 8 bases agree with TRBD1. V trimming: 4 bases; J trimming: 0 bases; junction bases outside the gene matches: 8. Germline V gene data show CDR1 as MDHEN and CDR2 as SYDVKM. This CDR3 contains 16 residues. In DNA, the CDR3 is TGTGCCAGCAGTTCGACCGGACAGGGCCTCTCCTACGAGCAGTACTTC. Protein: CASSSTGQGLSYEQYF.

This clone has only a few counts. The chain carries TRBV19 and TRBJ1-5, with D uncertain. Per the germline V gene, CDR1 is LNHDA and CDR2 is SQIVND (reference sequence). Trimming removed 7 bases from V and 4 bases from J, with 23 bases in between. There are 17 residues in the CDR3. CDR3 sequence reads: CASTPSTPGQPNQPQHF. DNA for the CDR3: TGTGCCAGTACCCCATCCACCCCCGGCCAGCCGAATCAGCCCCAGCATTTT.

This clone was recorded a few times. The rearrangement joins TRBV5-5 to TRBJ2-7, with 9 positions matching TRBD2. This CDR3 is built from 15 residues. Trimming cost V 4 bases and J 2 bases; bases outside gene matches: 7. Germline assignment: CDR1 SGHKS and CDR2 YYEKEE (reference sequence). CDR3 coding DNA: TGTGCCAGCAGCACAGGACTAGCGTACACCTACGAGCAGTACTTC. It is translated as CASSTGLAYTYEQYF.

V and J are TRBV29-1 and TRBJ2-7; the match to TRBD1 covers 10 bases. The CDR3 totals 14 residues. Trimming at V came to 1 base and at J to 3 bases, leaving 3 bases not matched to a gene. The germline V gene encodes CDR1 SQVTM and CDR2 ANQGSEA. The DNA of the CDR3 is TGCAGCGTTGAAGCCGGGACAGGGGACTACGAGCAGTACTTC. Residues: CSVEAGTGDYEQYF.

This clone was counted only a few times. The V gene is TRBV29-1, the J gene TRBJ1-2; D is possibly TRBD1 (6 bases). Between the trimmed V and J ends, which lost 7 bases and 3 bases, there was a span of 18 bases. The CDR3 loop spans 14 amino acids. CDR1 is SQVTM and CDR2 is ANQGSEA in the germline V gene. CDR3 protein: CSGTYQGLDYGYTF. The CDR3 DNA follows: TGCAGCGGGACATATCAGGGGTTGGACTATGGCTACACCTTC. The full variable domain, in which reference TRBV29-1 and TRBJ1-2 provide the parts outside the CDR3, is SAVISQKPSRDICQRGTSLTIQCQVDSQVTMMFWYRQQPGQSLTLIATANQGSEATYESGFVIDKFPISRPNLTFSTLTVSNMSPEDSSIYLCSGTYQGLDYGYTFGSGTRLTVV.

The chain has TRBV30 and TRBJ1-2; D gene ambiguous. Germline CDR1 is GTSNPN and CDR2 is SVGIG (reference sequence). V dropped 1 base and J dropped 0 bases, with 6 bases sitting between them. The CDR3 covers 13 residues. CDR3 coding DNA: TGTGCCTGGAGTGGTAGCACTAACTATGGCTACACCTTC. Translating it yields CAWSGSTNYGYTF.

The J gene is TRBJ2-5, the V gene TRBV9; D is possibly TRBD1 (8 bases). In germline, CDR1 is SGDLS, CDR2 YYNGEE. Trimming shortened V by 6 bases and J by 2 bases, and 14 bases separated the two germline ends. CDR3 length: 14 residues. CDR3 DNA sequence: TGTGCCAGCAACAGGGGGGGTACTCAAGAGACCCAGTACTTC. Amino acids: CASNRGGTQETQYF.

This clone was observed a handful of times. The chain couples TRBV15 to TRBJ2-7; no clear D gene. The CDR3 is 14 amino acids. Per germline, CDR1 LNHNV and CDR2 YYDKDF (reference sequence). V was shortened by 0 bases and J by 0 bases, with 6 bases between the two germline ends. CDR3 nucleotide sequence: TGTGCCACCAGCAGAGAAGAAGCCTCCTACGAGCAGTACTTC. Protein product: CATSREEASYEQYF.

In its sample, this clone was seen a few times. The chain is built from TRBV9 and TRBJ1-2; D gene uncertain. The CDR3 has 14 amino acids. The germline gives CDR1 SGDLS, CDR2 YYNGEE. V was cut by 2 bases and J by 6 bases, with 14 bases left in between. The CDR3 sequence is CASSVTSPKDGYTF. As DNA, the CDR3 is TGTGCCAGCAGCGTGACATCCCCTAAGGATGGCTACACCTTC.